This T cell receptor (beta chain) appears in the sequencing data of a study of T cell responses to AZD1222 COVID-19 vaccine. Broader study findings: Repertoire samples came only from after the peak T cell response. There were mostly white British donors and more females than males, and clonal diversity was possibly underestimated.

Using immunoSEQ multiplex PCR, the repertoire was profiled, and TCRdb retains in-frame clones only, with some absent. The repertoire has roughly 170,000 clones, around 87% of them found once; the top ten carry 2% to 3%. Turning to this clone: The antigen is undetermined.

The sample consisted of peripheral blood, taken on day 0 of AZD1222 vaccination. The source is an adult in good health.

In nucleotides, the CDR3 is TGTGCCAGCAGCACGGACGGGAATTCACCCCTCCACTTT. Translating it yields CASSTDGNSPLHF. V gene TRBV11-2 combines with J gene TRBJ1-6; D unclear. This CDR3 region has 13 residues. V lost 5 bases, J lost 7 bases, and 9 bases lay in between. Germline V gene sequence: CDR1 SGHAT, CDR2 FQNNGV.